The T cell receptor (beta chain) described here comes from a study of T cells in Graves' hyperthyroidism and ophthalmopathy. Germline CDR1 and CDR2: MGHRA and YSYEKL. The CDR3 length is 17 residues. V lost 0 bases and J lost 0; bases outside the gene matches: 2. Amplification targeted TCR beta CDR3 regions from RNA transcripts. With the HTBI primer set, the TCR CDR3 went through a first round of RT-PCR. MiXCR, applied by TCRdb to the multiplex PCR reads, yields one record per CDR3 protein. The sample has around 620,000 distinct CDR3 sequences, 14% seen once. Source material for PBMCs was about 10 ml fresh peripheral blood.

Material: blood. The TCR originated in a woman younger than 30 with Graves' ophthalmopathy. The chain couples TRBV4-1 to TRBJ2-6; 7 positions agree with TRBD2. CDR3 protein: CASSQDWGGSGANVLTF. In DNA form, the CDR3 reads TGCGCCAGCAGCCAAGATTGGGGGGGCTCTGGGGCCAACGTCCTGACTTTC.